This TCR beta chain originates from a study of T cell repertoires in cytomegalovirus infection. Study in general: CMV infection and matching HLA type were both indicated by public TCR beta signatures. Points from the study as a whole: Ex vivo responses were dominated by HLA-C-restricted CMV-specific TCR beta clonotypes.

Details on this clonotype: As yet, its antigen is unknown.

TCRdb re-analysed the reads in MiXCR, keeping a single row per CDR3 protein. Of 300,000 to 450,000 distinct CDR3 sequences in the sample, less than 20% were seen once. The sequence was collected from a human donor in good health (CMV status not recorded). Some clones in this sample may be carry-over from other donors' samples. Source material: PBMCs.

CDR3 residues: CSGKDRVNTGELFF. The CDR3 region has the DNA TGCAGCGGCAAGGACAGGGTGAACACCGGGGAGCTGTTTTTT. J is TRBJ2-2 and V is TRBV20-1, with TRBD1 matching over 8 bases. This CDR3 has 14 residues. CDR1 is DFQATT and CDR2 is SNEGSKA in the germline V gene (reference sequence).